The clone carrying this T cell receptor (beta chain) has ten or more counts. Its specificity is not known. The junction does not match germline at one end; this may be a read error. This sample was taken from a study of T cells in Graves' hyperthyroidism and ophthalmopathy. Study information: Prior to any treatment, at the point of initial diagnosis, peripheral blood was collected.

Study-level points and caveats: Ophthalmopathy and stable hyperthyroidism were told apart by a 13 V-J model.

It was RNA transcripts that yielded the amplified TCR beta CDR3 regions. TCR CDR3 underwent first-round RT-PCR with the HTBI primer set. From the multiplex PCR reads, TCRdb called clonotypes with MiXCR, one entry per CDR3 protein. The table shows about 350,000 distinct CDR3 sequences, with approximately 15% occurring only once. This sequence originates from a woman in her 30s with Graves' hyperthyroidism. Sequencing was done on a sample of blood.

CDR3 protein: CTSSPPEAVGHIGELFF. Written as DNA, the CDR3 is TGTACCAGCAGCCCCCCCGAGGCGGTGGGTCATATCGGGGAGCTGTTTTTT. This chain joins TRBV12-3 or TRBV12-4 and TRBJ2-2; D ambiguous. This CDR3 comprises 17 residues.